This T cell receptor (beta chain) derives from a study of blood T cell repertoires in COVID-19. For the study at large: COVID-19 samples from acute and convalescent phases originated in the United States, Italy and Spain. PBMCs, B-cell-depleted T cells, or T cells were the source of the cDNA or gDNA that made up the material.

Libraries were prepared by immunoSEQ multiplex PCR; TCRdb keeps only in-frame clonotypes and omits some of them. This sample carries approximately 410,000 clones, 86% of them seen once, and the ten largest clones take approximately 1.5%. V shed 1 base and J shed 6 bases, with 12 bases lying between them. This CDR3 spans 14 amino acids. CDR1 and CDR2 from the germline V gene are WSHSY and SAAADI. Sequenced material: peripheral blood. The sequence derives from a woman aged 30 to 39 with active or convalescent COVID-19. The rearrangement joins TRBV10-2 to TRBJ1-2; possibly TRBD1 for D (5 bases). The CDR3 spells CASSEYGRVDGYTF. In DNA form, the CDR3 reads TGCGCCAGCAGTGAGTACGGCAGGGTCGATGGCTACACCTTC.